This TCR beta chain derives from a study of cytomegalovirus exposure and HLA in healthy donors (dated by TCRdb to about 2017). Describing the broader study: An earlier analysis of approximately 640 of the donors reported 250 to 300 Gb of sequence data and 100 million to 140 million unique TCR beta sequences from some 180 million T cells. A later genetic analysis took genome-wide SNP genotypes for about 65% of the 666 donors and used that subset as a discovery cohort. In an earlier analysis of about 590 of the donors, high-throughput TCR beta sequencing was used to judge whether each TCR beta V gene segment behaved as functional or pseudogenic. Using immunosequencing, the study profiled T cell repertoires from about 650 subjects and related those repertoires to cytomegalovirus serostatus. All discovery cohort repertoires had been generated using a single sequencing platform. Among the roughly 380 genotyped donors, around 81% belonged to the genetic ancestry cluster associated with self-reported Caucasian donors. Roughly 320 gigabases of sequencing data and approximately 91 million unique TCR sequences made up an early release that covered several hundred HLA-typed donors. To predict cytomegalovirus infection status, the study combined high-throughput TCR immunosequencing, statistical association of individual TCRs with disease status, and machine learning. Besides the first cohort of 666 subjects, a separate validation cohort made up of over 95 different subjects was used. A later analysis re-analyzed previously published TCR beta repertoires from 600 to 850 donors and added high-resolution HLA genotyping to study TCR occurrence patterns. Class I and class II HLA loci were covered by the typing at four-digit resolution. In the later analysis, no new phenotypic data were used to find candidate immune exposures; instead, reliance was placed on TCR beta sequences and their occurrence across donors. Donor age, sex, ethnicity and CMV serostatus were compiled alongside the repertoire data. Across some 400 genotyped donors of the cohort, an average of roughly 250,000 unique TCR beta nucleotide sequences per donor were sequenced, and roughly 18% of those sequences were non-productive. The aim of the study was to test whether cataloging public T cell receptors could identify signatures of past pathogen exposure. Typing coverage differed by locus: A, B, C, DRB1 and DQB1 were typed in about 629-640 donors, DQA1 in approximately 520, DPA1 in some 600, and DPB1 in 400 to 490. Four to six DR-DQ haplotypes were handled as single units for association and clustering, since linkage in the cohort was strong. The study at large found these results: In vitro tests confirmed that a few of the cytomegalovirus-associated TCR beta chains recognize cytomegalovirus antigens. A further reported finding was that TCR beta sequences accurately predicted the HLA-A and HLA-B alleles for most subjects in the first cohort. The classifier was reported to diagnose cytomegalovirus status with high specificity and sensitivity in both the original and validation cohorts. Most CMV-associated TCR beta chains appeared to be HLA-restricted in a later analysis, and the HLA associations seemed to be driven largely by CMV exposure. Specific HLA alleles were associated with over 15,000 TCR beta sequences at a false discovery rate of 0.05 in a later analysis. Immune exposure information for the cohort was limited to CMV serostatus. Some IMGT-functional V segments, including TRBV6-2 and TRBV6-3, could not be told apart with the 87-base-pair reads, so those segments were excluded. Sequencing depth was assumed to be roughly uniform across donors in the presence/absence analyses, though that assumption may not hold. A later genetic analysis reported fewer N-insertions in productive TCRs among donors in an Asian-associated ancestry cluster than the roughly 700-donor mean. The authors suggested that the approach could potentially be extended to other disease states and immunological phenotypes. An association between a missense DCLRE1C variant and V-gene and J-gene trimming of TCR beta chains was found in a later genetic analysis and replicated in an independent cohort. In a later analysis, the rate of TCR association differed among HLA loci, with DRB1 alleles having the most associated TCRs and HLA-C alleles having the fewest. In a later analysis, HLA-associated TCR beta chains showed more clonal expansion and lower generation probabilities than non-associated chains that were equally common. In this cohort, only TCR beta chains were sequenced, and detectable features were limited by the absence of alpha or paired-chain data. An earlier analysis of 450 to 750 of the donors showed that most TCR beta V segments appeared in productive rearrangements either about 87% or about 30% of the time, which broadly matched IMGT annotations. Because HLA typing was unavailable for some donors at each locus, only the typed subset was used in association tests. The study listed 150 to 200 TCR beta chains as associated with cytomegalovirus. Assigning TCR associations to individual alleles was difficult when HLA alleles, especially DR and DQ, strongly co-occurred. Linkage disequilibrium might explain the correlated functional status among segregating V segments, but an unknown experimental factor could not be excluded. The sequencing pipeline was judged likely to have produced a cluster of highly shared sequence variants as a technical artifact. The earlier analysis of a few hundred of the donors excluded some 15 rarely observed V segments, including chromosome 9 orphons, because counts were too low. Several of the top co-occurrence clusters appeared to be linked to parvovirus B19, influenza, CMV and Epstein-Barr virus, according to a later analysis. Most TCR sequences were seen in very few donors, while some public TCRs were found in many individuals.

The germline V gene provides CDR1 KGHSH and CDR2 LQKENI. Including cysteine and phenylalanine, the CDR3 has 15 amino acids. The sequence is cut down to CDR3 DNA, 45 bases in frame from base 1. At the junction V is shortened by 0 bases and J by 6 bases, with 13 bases in between. The cohort comprised around 690 healthy bone marrow donors. At the time of sampling, all cohort members were nominally healthy, though unrecorded immune exposures were likely present. Of the 710 or so cohort members, more than 250 had a positive CMV serostatus and 350 to 450 had a negative one, while no CMV serostatus was recorded for the donor. Every donor gave a peripheral blood sample, and the peripheral blood mononuclear cells from that sample were used for TCR beta sequencing. The Qiagen DNeasy Blood Extraction Kit was used to extract genomic DNA from the blood cell samples. The library was obtained by the immunoSEQ multiplex PCR assay. For the multiplex PCR, a mixture combining 60 forward primers for TCR Vbeta segments and 13 reverse primers for TCR Jbeta segments was used. The CDR3 region of rearranged TCR beta genes was amplified from genomic DNA by a multiplex PCR assay. On the Illumina HiSeq System, the amplified TCR beta libraries were sequenced as 87-base-pair reads. On the study's bioinformatics: In a later analysis, tens of millions of unique TCR beta chains were counted across the roughly 670 repertoires, and roughly 11 million of these chains were shared by at least two donors. Raw reads were error-corrected and collapsed into unique sequences by a nearest-neighbor algorithm in which closely related sequences were merged to remove PCR and sequencing errors. V, D and J gene segments were assigned by aligning CDR3 sequences to IMGT reference sequences. For a sequence to be retained, a match of at least six nucleotides was required to both a V gene segment and a J gene segment. Rearrangements were called productive when the CDR3 lacked stop codons and stayed in frame with V and J; all others were non-productive. CDR3 was defined according to IMGT convention as the region running from the second conserved V-encoded cysteine to the conserved J-encoded phenylalanine. The earlier analysis of about 590 of the donors excluded sequences that lacked an unambiguous match to a single V gene segment. In an earlier analysis of a few hundred of the donors, V segments were called functional above 56.7% productive rearrangements and were called segregating when the between-donor standard deviation exceeded 5%. To diagnose cytomegalovirus status from the catalog of TCR beta chain sequences, a statistical classification framework was built. V and J gene assignment, in a later analysis, came from comparing TCR nucleotide sequences with IMGT/GENE-DB human TR gene sequences. A later analysis assigned CDR3 sequences and most-parsimonious VDJ recombination scenarios with the TCRdist pipeline. A later analysis defined each TCR beta chain by its CDR3 amino acid sequence plus V-gene family, and excluded reads lacking a unique V-gene family. As a way to deal with suspected cross-contamination and a sequencing artifact, a later analysis dropped approximately 570 nucleotide sequences that were highly shared and had low generation probability. A later analysis calculated a clonal expansion index for each public chain from normalized within-repertoire ranks of inferred template counts. A later analysis computed generation probabilities with a VDJ recombination model fitted to out-of-frame rearrangements, and checked the results against IGoR. In a later analysis, hypergeometric tests were used to score TCR-TCR, TCR-HLA and TCR-CMV co-occurrence, with a repertoire-size bias correction applied to TCR pairs. To estimate false discovery rates, a later analysis permuted the HLA or CMV assignments 20 times. In a later analysis, co-occurring TCRs were grouped using DBSCAN, with TCRdist sequence similarity added in when clustering inside HLA-allele-positive subsets. Repertoires with fewer than 30,000 or more than 120,000 public chains, plus five repertoires with anomalous nucleotide sharing, were excluded from co-occurrence clustering. TCRdb obtained this table from immuneACCESS and retained in-frame rearrangements with V and J assigned. These tables miss some clones; where compared with another copy, unresolved V genes account for less than half of the shortfall, and the remainder is unexplained. The DNA gave D and trimming, while V, J and clone size come from that table. This sample is represented by some 130,000 clones; around 63% of them were singletons. Jointly, the top ten make up about 1.5% of the sample.

Turning to this clone: The specificity of this receptor is unknown. No base qualities exist here, and no much larger clone lies one base off it.

The chain is assembled from TRBV18 and TRBJ2-3; the D gene is perhaps TRBD1, from 5 matching bases. The clonotype comes from a human donor in good health. Sequencing input: PBMCs. The DNA sequence follows: TGTGCCAGCTCACCACCGAGAACAGCAGGGGATACGCAGTATTTT. This encodes CASSPPRTAGDTQYF.